The 29 T cell receptor beta chains given below trace back to one sample, sequenced in a study of shared clonotypes between healthy human individuals. Sequenced by immunoSEQ multiplex PCR; TCRdb stores in-frame clones only, minus some. This repertoire shows 2.3 million or so clones, approximately 93% found once; its top ten account for 0.39%. The sample comprised naive CD4+ T cells from PBMCs. This sample's subset: CD45RA+ positively selected. The receptor set was obtained from a man between 18 and 35 years old in good health. Some clones in this sample may be carry-over from other donors' samples.

CDR3 sequence reads: CASSPDQFNQPQHF. CDR3 nucleotides: TGTGCCAGCAGCCCTGACCAATTCAATCAGCCCCAGCATTTT. The genes are TRBV27 and TRBJ1-5; no firm D call. V was clipped by 6 bases and J by 3 bases, with 12 bases between them. Germline V gene sequence: CDR1 MNHEY, CDR2 SMNVEV (reference sequence). This CDR3 region has 14 residues.

This clone was seen more than once but under ten times. V usage is TRBV30 and J usage is TRBJ1-1; D is ambiguous. Germline-derived CDR1 and CDR2 are GTSNPN and SVGIG (reference sequence). The CDR3 loop spans 13 amino acids. V lost 2 bases and J lost 1, with 8 bases in between. CDR3 DNA sequence: TGTGCCTGGAGTCTCAATAAGAACACTGAAGCTTTCTTT. It specifies CAWSLNKNTEAFF.

The V and J genes are TRBV29-1 and TRBJ1-3; no clear D gene. The CDR3 length is 13 residues. From germline, CDR1 is SQVTM and CDR2 ANQGSEA. V was pared by 5 bases and J by 0 bases, with 8 bases between. The CDR3 protein is CSVRWLSGNTIYF. CDR3 sequence (DNA): TGCAGCGTTAGATGGCTCTCTGGAAACACCATATATTTT.

The rearrangement joins TRBV18 to TRBJ2-7; D gene uncertain. The germline gives CDR1 KGHSH, CDR2 LQKENI. Trimming took 6 bases from V and 3 from J, leaving 12 bases between them. The CDR3 loop spans 13 amino acids. Written as DNA, the CDR3 is TGTGCCAGCTCCCGCGGACGGATCTACGAGCAGTACTTC. Its protein product is CASSRGRIYEQYF.

The chain couples TRBV28 to TRBJ2-7; 11 positions match TRBD1. V shed 6 bases and J 9 bases; nucleotides not matched to a gene: 10. Looked up from germline, CDR1 is MDHEN and CDR2 is SYDVKM. CDR3 length: 14 residues. The chain's CDR3 is CASRTPGQGGRQYF. Written as DNA, the CDR3 is TGTGCCAGCAGGACACCGGGACAGGGGGGTCGGCAGTACTTC.

J is TRBJ1-2 and V is TRBV6-1, with D tentatively TRBD1 (5 bases). Trimming removed 6 bases at V and 6 bases at J, with 14 bases between. Germline lookup yields CDR1 MNHNS and CDR2 SASEGT. CDR3 length equals 13 residues. CDR3 loop: CASRVGVGDGYTF. The CDR3 DNA follows: TGTGCCAGCAGGGTTGGGGTAGGGGATGGCTACACCTTC.

J is TRBJ2-3 and V is TRBV7-8; D assignment may be TRBD1 or TRBD2 (6 bases each). The CDR3 loop spans 15 amino acids. With 1 base removed from V and 4 bases from J, the gap between germline ends came to 12 bases. Germline V gene sequence: CDR1 SGHVS, CDR2 FQNEAQ. The CDR3 loop is CASSLERRGPDTQYF. The CDR3, as DNA: TGTGCCAGCAGCTTAGAGCGCCGGGGGCCAGATACGCAGTATTTT.

The chain has TRBV28 and TRBJ2-3, with D perhaps matching TRBD1 or TRBD2 (5 bases each). Trimming took off 2 bases at V and 4 bases at J, with 10 bases between the two ends. The CDR3 is 14 amino acids. CDR1 is MDHEN and CDR2 is SYDVKM in the germline V gene. The CDR3 DNA reads as TGTGCCAGCAGTTTAAGGGGACCCGCAGATACGCAGTATTTT. Its translation is CASSLRGPADTQYF.

This chain joins TRBV20-1 and TRBJ2-3; D is undetermined. This CDR3 spans 11 amino acids. V lost 7 bases and J 10 bases, leaving 15 bases between the germline ends. Germline values: CDR1 DFQATT, CDR2 SNEGSKA (reference sequence). CDR3 region: CSGSTILPQYF. Here the CDR3 DNA reads TGCAGTGGCAGTACCATACTCCCGCAGTATTTT.

V is TRBV28 and J is TRBJ1-1; the D is unclear. V lost 4 bases to trimming and J lost 3 bases, with 9 bases between them. The CDR3 has 13 residues. Germline loops: CDR1 MDHEN, CDR2 SYDVKM. The CDR3 is CASSSPLDTEAFF. CDR3 DNA: TGTGCCAGCAGTTCACCCTTAGACACTGAAGCTTTCTTT.

This clone was picked up one time. V usage is TRBV18 and J usage is TRBJ1-1, with 8 bases aligning to TRBD1. Germline CDR1 is KGHSH and CDR2 is LQKENI. The CDR3 is 15 residues long. V gave up 5 bases and J gave up 1 base; unmatched junction bases: 6. The chain's CDR3 is CASSGSGQENTEAFF. CDR3 coding DNA: TGTGCCAGCTCAGGTTCGGGACAGGAGAACACTGAAGCTTTCTTT.

The chain has TRBV11-1 and TRBJ2-3; D remains ambiguous. V shed 4 bases and J shed 6 bases, with 8 bases lying between them. The V gene's germline CDR1 is SGHAT and CDR2 FQDESV (reference sequence). The CDR3 is made up of 12 amino acids. CDR3 loop: CASSSNSDTQYF. Written as DNA, the CDR3 is TGTGCCAGCAGCTCCAATTCGGATACGCAGTATTTT.

The V and J genes are TRBV6-1 and TRBJ2-2; D call uncertain. Trimming left V 2 bases short and J 2 bases short, with 15 bases between. The CDR3 has 17 amino acids. Germline CDR1 and CDR2: MNHNS and SASEGT. This CDR3 is CASSERPPRYNTGELFF. CDR3 DNA: TGTGCCAGCAGTGAAAGGCCTCCAAGGTACAACACCGGGGAGCTGTTTTTT.

The chain is built from TRBV19 and TRBJ1-1; 8 bases line up with TRBD1. The V gene end was trimmed by 8 bases and the J gene end by 0 bases; junction bases not matched to a gene: 5. The CDR3 contains 14 residues. Germline lookup yields CDR1 LNHDA and CDR2 SQIVND (reference sequence). CDR3 bases: TGTGCCAGTGGACAGGGTTGGGTGAACACTGAAGCTTTCTTT. Protein sequence: CASGQGWVNTEAFF.

With respect to this clone: The identical CDR3 is also encoded by other nucleotide sequences in the sample. This chain uses TRBV12-5 with TRBJ2-1; D not certain. V dropped 6 bases and J dropped 4 bases, with 4 bases sitting between them. CDR3 size: 11 residues. Germline values: CDR1 LGHNT, CDR2 FRNRAP. Here the CDR3 reads CASGYYNEQFF. The CDR3 DNA reads as TGTGCTAGTGGGTATTACAATGAGCAGTTCTTC.

The V and J genes are TRBV5-4 and TRBJ1-2; TRBD1 agrees at 9 bases. With V trimmed by 3 bases and J by 7 bases, 7 bases remained unmatched. The CDR3 spans 14 residues. Germline-derived CDR1 and CDR2 are SGHNT and YYREEE (reference sequence). The CDR3 DNA reads as TGTGCCAGCAGCTCCCGGACAGGGGCCAGTGGCTACACCTTC. This codes for CASSSRTGASGYTF.

The V gene is TRBV7-8, the J gene TRBJ2-3; 8 nucleotides align to TRBD2. This CDR3 is built from 17 residues. Unmatched junction bases numbered 9, after V lost 1 base and J lost 3 bases. Germline-derived CDR1 and CDR2 are SGHVS and FQNEAQ. The CDR3 here is CASSLGSPAGVTDTQYF. DNA for the CDR3: TGTGCCAGCAGCTTAGGGTCCCCAGCGGGAGTTACAGATACGCAGTATTTT.

This CDR3 reads CASSADRGSYGYTF. Here the CDR3 DNA reads TGTGCCAGCAGCGCGGACAGGGGATCCTATGGCTACACCTTC. The genes are TRBV6-1 and TRBJ1-2, with 9 bases that match TRBD1. Looked up from germline, CDR1 is MNHNS and CDR2 is SASEGT. J lost 4 bases, V lost 6 bases, and 6 bases had no gene match. CDR3 length: 14 amino acids.

The chain combines TRBV7-3 with TRBJ2-5; possibly TRBD1 or TRBD2 for D (5 bases each). V lost 3 bases to trimming and J lost 2 bases, with 13 bases between them. The CDR3 has 15 amino acids. Germline loops: CDR1 SGHTA, CDR2 FQGTGA. The CDR3 spells CASSFQRGEQETQYF. The CDR3 DNA is TGTGCCAGCAGCTTCCAAAGGGGAGAACAAGAGACCCAGTACTTC. Variable domain in full (rest from reference TRBV7-3 and TRBJ2-5): GAGVSQTPSNKVTEKGKYVELRCDPISGHTALYWYRQSLGQGPEFLIYFQGTGAADDSGLPNDRFFAVRPEGSVSTLKIQRTERGDSAVYLCASSFQRGEQETQYFGPGTRLLVL.

The J gene is TRBJ2-5, the V gene TRBV19; TRBD2 is a possible D gene (7 bases). The CDR3 runs to 17 residues. Germline V gene sequence: CDR1 LNHDA, CDR2 SQIVND (reference sequence). V lost 4 bases and J 5 bases, leaving 23 bases between the germline ends. The CDR3 sequence is CASSTVALRGREETQYF. CDR3 in DNA: TGTGCCAGTAGTACGGTCGCCTTGCGGGGGCGCGAGGAGACCCAGTACTTC.

The chain links TRBV18 to TRBJ2-3; the match to TRBD1 covers 8 bases. Germline V lookup: CDR1 KGHSH, CDR2 LQKENI. The CDR3 is 14 residues long. V dropped 8 bases and J dropped 4; count of bases not matched to a gene: 8. The DNA of the CDR3 is TGTGCCAGCCCAAGCACAGGGGGTTCAGATACGCAGTATTTT. This sequence encodes CASPSTGGSDTQYF.

The CDR3 coding sequence is TGTGCCAGCCTCCGCGGGACAGAGAACACCGGGGAGCTGTTTTTT. Its translation is CASLRGTENTGELFF. The chain is built from TRBV28 and TRBJ2-2, with a tentative D call TRBD1 (7 bases). The CDR3 covers 15 residues. Trimming stripped 8 bases from V and 1 base from J, with 14 bases between. The germline V gene encodes CDR1 MDHEN and CDR2 SYDVKM.

The rearrangement joins TRBV7-2 to TRBJ1-2; 9 bases fit TRBD1. Trimming cost V 3 bases and J 3 bases; bases outside gene matches: 5. The germline V gene has CDR1 SGHTA and CDR2 FQGNSA. The CDR3 sequence is 15 residues long. CDR3 coding DNA: TGTGCCAGCAGCTTTGGACAGGGGATTGACTATGGCTACACCTTC. Translating it yields CASSFGQGIDYGYTF.

This chain links TRBV5-6 with TRBJ1-6; no clear D gene. V shed 1 base and J shed 6 bases, with 8 bases lying between them. The length of the CDR3 is 14 residues. Germline V gene lookup returns CDR1 SGHDT and CDR2 YYEEEE. The CDR3 region has the DNA TGTGCCAGCAGCTTGCCGACGAGTAATTCACCCCTCCACTTT. Its translation is CASSLPTSNSPLHF.

V and J are TRBV6-1 and TRBJ2-1; tentative D call: TRBD1 (6 bases). The V gene's germline CDR1 is MNHNS and CDR2 SASEGT. The CDR3 consists of 13 residues. Trimming removed 5 bases from V and 7 bases from J, with 12 bases in between. This chain's CDR3 is CASSPRTVNEQFF. The CDR3 region has the DNA TGTGCCAGCAGTCCCCGGACAGTAAATGAGCAGTTCTTC.

J is TRBJ2-2 and V is TRBV5-4, with D maybe TRBD1 (5 bases). V was shortened by 9 bases and J by 2 bases, with 17 bases between the two germline ends. The CDR3 spans 15 residues. Germline CDR1 reads SGHNT; CDR2 reads YYREEE (reference sequence). CDR3: CATRRGHENTGELFF. The CDR3 DNA sequence: TGTGCCACCCGAAGAGGACATGAAAACACCGGGGAGCTGTTTTTT.

J is TRBJ2-7 and V is TRBV11-2; D may be TRBD2 (6 bases). Trimming removed 6 bases at V and 5 bases at J, with 11 bases between. CDR3 length: 12 residues. Germline CDR1 reads SGHAT; CDR2 reads FQNNGV. DNA of the CDR3: TGTGCCAGCAGTCAGACTAGAGACGAGCAGTACTTC. Translating it yields CASSQTRDEQYF. Combining the CDR3 with reference TRBV11-2 and TRBJ2-7 gives the whole variable domain EAGVAQSPRYKIIEKRQSVAFWCNPISGHATLYWYQQILGQGPKLLIQFQNNGVVDDSQLPKDRFSAERLKGVDSTLKIQPAKLEDSAVYLCASSQTRDEQYFGPGTRLTVT.

The genes are TRBV27 and TRBJ1-4, with no clear D. Germline-derived CDR1 and CDR2 are MNHEY and SMNVEV (reference sequence). The ends were cut back, 6 bases at V and 2 bases at J, with 13 bases in the middle. This CDR3 contains 15 residues. The CDR3 region has the DNA TGTGCCAGCAGGGACCTAATGAGGACTAATGAAAAACTGTTTTTT. This encodes CASRDLMRTNEKLFF.

The chain has TRBV30 and TRBJ1-4; D unclear. V was cut by 2 bases and J by 4 bases, with 11 bases left in between. CDR3 length: 14 residues. Germline loops: CDR1 GTSNPN, CDR2 SVGIG (reference sequence). The CDR3 sequence: CAWSSGRVNEKLFF. CDR3 nucleotides: TGTGCCTGGAGTTCCGGACGGGTTAATGAAAAACTGTTTTTT.